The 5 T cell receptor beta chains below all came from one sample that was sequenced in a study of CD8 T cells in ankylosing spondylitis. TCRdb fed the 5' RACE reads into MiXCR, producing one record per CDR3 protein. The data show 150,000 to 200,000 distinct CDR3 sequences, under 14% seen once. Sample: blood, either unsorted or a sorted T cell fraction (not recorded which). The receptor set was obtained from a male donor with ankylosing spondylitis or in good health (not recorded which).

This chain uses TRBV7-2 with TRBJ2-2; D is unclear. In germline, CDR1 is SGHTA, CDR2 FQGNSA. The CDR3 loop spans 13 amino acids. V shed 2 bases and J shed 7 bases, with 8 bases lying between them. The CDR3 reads CASSLSRDGELFF. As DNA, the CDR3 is TGTGCCAGCAGCTTAAGTCGAGACGGGGAGCTGTTTTTT.

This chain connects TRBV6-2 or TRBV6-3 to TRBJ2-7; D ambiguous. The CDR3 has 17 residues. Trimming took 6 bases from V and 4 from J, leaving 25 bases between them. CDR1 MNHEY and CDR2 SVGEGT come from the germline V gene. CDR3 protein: CASSLRRPGPTGYEQYF. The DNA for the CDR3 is TGTGCCAGCAGCTTGCGCCGTCCCGGACCCACCGGTTACGAGCAGTACTTC.

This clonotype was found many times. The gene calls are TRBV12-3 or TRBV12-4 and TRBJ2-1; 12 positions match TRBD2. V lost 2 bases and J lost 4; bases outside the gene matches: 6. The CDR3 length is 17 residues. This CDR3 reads CASSLPGTSGLYNEQFF. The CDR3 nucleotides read TGTGCCAGCAGTTTACCCGGGACTAGCGGGCTGTACAATGAGCAGTTCTTC.

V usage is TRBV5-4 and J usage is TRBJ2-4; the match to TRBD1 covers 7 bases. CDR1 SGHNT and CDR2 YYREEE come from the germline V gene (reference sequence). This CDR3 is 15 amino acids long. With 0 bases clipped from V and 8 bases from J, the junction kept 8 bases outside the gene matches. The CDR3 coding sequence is TGTGCCAGCAGCTTGGCGCCGGGACAGAAGGACATTCAGTACTTC. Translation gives CASSLAPGQKDIQYF.

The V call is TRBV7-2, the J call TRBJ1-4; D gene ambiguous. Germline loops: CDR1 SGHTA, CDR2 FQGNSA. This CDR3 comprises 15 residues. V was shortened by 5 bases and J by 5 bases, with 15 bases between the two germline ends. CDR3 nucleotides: TGTGCCAGCAGCCCGACGGGAAGGAGGAATGAAAAACTGTTTTTT. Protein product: CASSPTGRRNEKLFF.